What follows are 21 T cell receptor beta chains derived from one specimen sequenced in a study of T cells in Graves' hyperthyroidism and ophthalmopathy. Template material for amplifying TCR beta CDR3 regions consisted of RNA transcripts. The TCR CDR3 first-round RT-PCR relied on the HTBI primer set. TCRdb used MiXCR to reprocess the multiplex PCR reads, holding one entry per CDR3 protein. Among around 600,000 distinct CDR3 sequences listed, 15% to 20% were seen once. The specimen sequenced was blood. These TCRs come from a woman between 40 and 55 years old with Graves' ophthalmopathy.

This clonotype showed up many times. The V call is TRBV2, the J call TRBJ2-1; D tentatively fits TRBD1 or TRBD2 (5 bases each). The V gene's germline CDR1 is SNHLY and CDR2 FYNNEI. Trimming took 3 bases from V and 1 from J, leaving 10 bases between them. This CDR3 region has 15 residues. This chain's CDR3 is CASSDVGGSYNEQFF. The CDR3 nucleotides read TGTGCCAGCAGTGATGTTGGGGGTTCCTACAATGAGCAGTTCTTC. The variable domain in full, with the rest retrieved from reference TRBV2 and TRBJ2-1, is EPEVTQTPSHQVTQMGQEVILRCVPISNHLYFYWYRQILGQKVEFLVSFYNNEISEKSEIFDDQFSVERPDGSNFTLKIRSTKLEDSAMYFCASSDVGGSYNEQFFGPGTRLTVL.

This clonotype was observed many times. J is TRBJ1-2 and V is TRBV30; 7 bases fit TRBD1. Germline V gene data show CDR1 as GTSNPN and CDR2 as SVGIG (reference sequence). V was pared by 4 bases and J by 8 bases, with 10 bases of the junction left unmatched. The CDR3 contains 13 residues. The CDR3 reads CAWTQGQSMGYTF. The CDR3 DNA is TGTGCCTGGACCCAGGGACAGAGTATGGGCTACACCTTC.

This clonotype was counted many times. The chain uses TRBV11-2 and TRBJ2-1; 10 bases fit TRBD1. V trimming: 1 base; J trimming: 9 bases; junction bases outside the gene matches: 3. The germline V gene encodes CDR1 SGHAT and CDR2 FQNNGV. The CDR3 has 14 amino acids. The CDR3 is CASSLGTGGFEQFF. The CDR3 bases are TGTGCCAGCAGCTTAGGGACAGGGGGTTTTGAGCAGTTCTTC.

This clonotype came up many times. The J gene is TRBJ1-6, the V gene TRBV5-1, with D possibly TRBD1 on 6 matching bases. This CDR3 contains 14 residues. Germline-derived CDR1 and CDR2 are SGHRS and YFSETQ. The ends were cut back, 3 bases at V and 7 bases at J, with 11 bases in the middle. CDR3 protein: CASSSEGGNSPLHF. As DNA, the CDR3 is TGCGCCAGCAGCTCGGAGGGGGGCAATTCACCCCTCCACTTT.

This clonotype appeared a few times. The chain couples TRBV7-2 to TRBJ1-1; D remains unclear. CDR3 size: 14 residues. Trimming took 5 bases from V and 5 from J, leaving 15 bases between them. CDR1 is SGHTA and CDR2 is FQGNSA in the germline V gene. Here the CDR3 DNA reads TGTGCCAGCAGCGTCCGGGCCCCCGGGACTGAAGCTTTCTTT. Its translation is CASSVRAPGTEAFF.

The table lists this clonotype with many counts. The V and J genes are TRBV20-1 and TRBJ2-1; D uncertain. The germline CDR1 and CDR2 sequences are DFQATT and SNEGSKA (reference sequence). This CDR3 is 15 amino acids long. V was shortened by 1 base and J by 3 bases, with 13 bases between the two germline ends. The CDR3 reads CSARGTGPVYNEQFF. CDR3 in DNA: TGCAGTGCTAGAGGCACCGGACCAGTCTACAATGAGCAGTTCTTC.

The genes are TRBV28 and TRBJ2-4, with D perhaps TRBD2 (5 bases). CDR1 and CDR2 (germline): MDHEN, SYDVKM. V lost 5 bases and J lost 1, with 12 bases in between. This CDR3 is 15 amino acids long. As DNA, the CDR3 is TGTGCCAGCAGTCGAATACGGGATGCCAAAAACATTCAGTACTTC. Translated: CASSRIRDAKNIQYF. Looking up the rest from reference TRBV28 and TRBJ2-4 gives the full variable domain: DVKVTQSSRYLVKRTGEKVFLECVQDMDHENMFWYRQDPGLGLRLIYFSYDVKMKEKGDIPEGYSVSREKKERFSLILESASTNQTSMYLCASSRIRDAKNIQYFGAGTRLSVL.

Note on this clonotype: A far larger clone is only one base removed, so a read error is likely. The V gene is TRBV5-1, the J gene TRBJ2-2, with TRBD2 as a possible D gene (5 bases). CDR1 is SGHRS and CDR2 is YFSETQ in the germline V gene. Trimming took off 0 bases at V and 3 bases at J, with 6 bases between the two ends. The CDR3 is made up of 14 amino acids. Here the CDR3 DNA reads TGCGCCAGCAGCTTGGACGGGGACACCGGGGAGCTGTTTTTT. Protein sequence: CASSLDGDTGELFF.

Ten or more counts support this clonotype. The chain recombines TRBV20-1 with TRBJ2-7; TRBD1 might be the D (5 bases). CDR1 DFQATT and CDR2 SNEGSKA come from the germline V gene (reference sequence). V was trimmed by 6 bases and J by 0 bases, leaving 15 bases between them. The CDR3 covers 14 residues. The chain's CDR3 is CSAPDNPSSYEQYF. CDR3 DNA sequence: TGCAGTGCCCCGGACAACCCAAGCTCCTACGAGCAGTACTTC.

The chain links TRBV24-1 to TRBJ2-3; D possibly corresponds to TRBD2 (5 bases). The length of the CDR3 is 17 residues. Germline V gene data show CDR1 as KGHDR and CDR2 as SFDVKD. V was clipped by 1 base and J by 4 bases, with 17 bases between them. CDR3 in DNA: TGTGCCACCAGTGATTTCAACCTCAACGACGGGGCAGATACGCAGTATTTT. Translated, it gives CATSDFNLNDGADTQYF.

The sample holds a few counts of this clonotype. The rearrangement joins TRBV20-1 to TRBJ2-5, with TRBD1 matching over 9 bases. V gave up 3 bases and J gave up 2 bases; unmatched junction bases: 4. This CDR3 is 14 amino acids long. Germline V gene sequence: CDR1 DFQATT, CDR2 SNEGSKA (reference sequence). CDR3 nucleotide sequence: TGCAGTGCTAGGGACAGGGGTACGCAAGAGACCCAGTACTTC. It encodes CSARDRGTQETQYF.

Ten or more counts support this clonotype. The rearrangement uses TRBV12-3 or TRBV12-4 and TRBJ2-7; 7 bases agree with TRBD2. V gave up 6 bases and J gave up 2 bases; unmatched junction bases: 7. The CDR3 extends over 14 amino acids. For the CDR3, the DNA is TGTGCCAGCAGCCACTCTAGCGGTACCTACGAGCAGTACTTC. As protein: CASSHSSGTYEQYF.

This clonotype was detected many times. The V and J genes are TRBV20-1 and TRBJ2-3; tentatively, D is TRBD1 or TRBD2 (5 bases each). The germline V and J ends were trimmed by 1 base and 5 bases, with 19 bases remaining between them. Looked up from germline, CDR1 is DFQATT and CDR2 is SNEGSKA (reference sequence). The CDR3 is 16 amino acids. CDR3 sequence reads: CSARASPMGVGDTQYF. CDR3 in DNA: TGCAGTGCTAGAGCCAGCCCGATGGGGGTTGGAGATACGCAGTATTTT.

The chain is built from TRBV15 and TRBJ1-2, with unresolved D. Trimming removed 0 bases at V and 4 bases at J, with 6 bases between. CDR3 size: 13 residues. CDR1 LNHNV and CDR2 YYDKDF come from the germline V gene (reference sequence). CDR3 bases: TGTGCCACCAGCAGAGATCGGACCTATGGCTACACCTTC. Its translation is CATSRDRTYGYTF.

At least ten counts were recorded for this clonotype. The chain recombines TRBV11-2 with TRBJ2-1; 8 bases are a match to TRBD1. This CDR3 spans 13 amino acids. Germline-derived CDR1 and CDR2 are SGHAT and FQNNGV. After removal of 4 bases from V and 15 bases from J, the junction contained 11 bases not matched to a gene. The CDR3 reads CASSYTPGQDLFF. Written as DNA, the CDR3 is TGTGCCAGCAGCTACACACCGGGACAGGATCTGTTCTTC. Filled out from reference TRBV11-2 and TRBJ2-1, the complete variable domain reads EAGVAQSPRYKIIEKRQSVAFWCNPISGHATLYWYQQILGQGPKLLIQFQNNGVVDDSQLPKDRFSAERLKGVDSTLKIQPAKLEDSAVYLCASSYTPGQDLFFGPGTRLTVL.

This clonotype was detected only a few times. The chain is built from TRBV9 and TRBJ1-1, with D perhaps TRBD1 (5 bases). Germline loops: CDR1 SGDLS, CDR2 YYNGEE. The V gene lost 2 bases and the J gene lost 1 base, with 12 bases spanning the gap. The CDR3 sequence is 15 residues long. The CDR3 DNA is TGTGCCAGCAGCGTCTCCGGGACGGGGAACACTGAAGCTTTCTTT. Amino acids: CASSVSGTGNTEAFF. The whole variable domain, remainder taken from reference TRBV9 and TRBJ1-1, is DSGVTQTPKHLITATGQRVTLRCSPRSGDLSVYWYQQSLDQGLQFLIQYYNGEERAKGNILERFSAQQFPDLHSELNLSSLELGDSALYFCASSVSGTGNTEAFFGQGTRLTVV.

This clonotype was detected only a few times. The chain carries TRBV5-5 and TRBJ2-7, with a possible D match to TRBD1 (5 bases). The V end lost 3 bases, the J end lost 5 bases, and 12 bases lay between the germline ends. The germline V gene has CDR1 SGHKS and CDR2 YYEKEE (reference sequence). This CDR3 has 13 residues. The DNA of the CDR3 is TGTGCCAGCAGCTCGGACATCCTACACGAGCAGTACTTC. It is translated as CASSSDILHEQYF.

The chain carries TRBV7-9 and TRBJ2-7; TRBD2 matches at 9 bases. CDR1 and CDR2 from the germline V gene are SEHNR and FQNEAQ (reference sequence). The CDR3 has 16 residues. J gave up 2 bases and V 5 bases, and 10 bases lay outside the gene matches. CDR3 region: CASSRDSGRYPYEQYF. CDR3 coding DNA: TGTGCCAGCAGCCGTGATAGCGGGAGATACCCCTACGAGCAGTACTTC.

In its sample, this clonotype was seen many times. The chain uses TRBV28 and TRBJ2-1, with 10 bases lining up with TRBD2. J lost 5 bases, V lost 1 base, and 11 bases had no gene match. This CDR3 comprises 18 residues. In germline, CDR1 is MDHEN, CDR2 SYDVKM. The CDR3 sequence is CASSLSASGRFMNNEQFF. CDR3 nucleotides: TGTGCCAGCAGTTTATCAGCTAGCGGGAGATTTATGAACAATGAGCAGTTCTTC.

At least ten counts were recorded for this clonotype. The CDR3: CASSGLAGGLNEQFF. Here the CDR3 DNA reads TGTGCCAGCAGTGGTCTAGCGGGGGGTCTGAATGAGCAGTTCTTC. This rearrangement joins TRBV27 to TRBJ2-1; 11 bases map to TRBD2. The CDR3 has 15 amino acids. Germline assignment: CDR1 MNHEY and CDR2 SMNVEV (reference sequence). With 5 bases clipped from V and 7 bases from J, the junction kept 7 bases outside the gene matches.

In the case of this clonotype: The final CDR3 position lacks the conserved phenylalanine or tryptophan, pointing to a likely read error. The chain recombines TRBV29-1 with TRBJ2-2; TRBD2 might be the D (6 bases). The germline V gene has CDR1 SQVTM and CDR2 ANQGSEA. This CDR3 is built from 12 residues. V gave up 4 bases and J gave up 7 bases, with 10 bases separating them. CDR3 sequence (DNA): TGCAGCGTTGGGGGAGGTGGCGGGGAGCTGTTTTCT. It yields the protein CSVGGGGGELFS.